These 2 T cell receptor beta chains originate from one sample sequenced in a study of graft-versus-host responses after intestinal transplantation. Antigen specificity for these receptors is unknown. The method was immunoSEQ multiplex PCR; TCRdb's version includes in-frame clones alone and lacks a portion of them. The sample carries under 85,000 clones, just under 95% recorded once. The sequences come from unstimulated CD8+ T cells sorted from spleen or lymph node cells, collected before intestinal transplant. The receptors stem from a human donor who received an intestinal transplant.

Here the CDR3 reads CASREGWGYGYTF. The DNA of the CDR3 is TGTGCCAGCCGCGAGGGTTGGGGCTATGGCTACACCTTC. The rearrangement uses TRBV6-1 and TRBJ1-2; D call uncertain. Per the germline V gene, CDR1 is MNHNS and CDR2 is SASEGT. Between the trimmed V and J ends, which lost 8 bases and 4 bases, there was a span of 14 bases. The CDR3 spans 13 residues.

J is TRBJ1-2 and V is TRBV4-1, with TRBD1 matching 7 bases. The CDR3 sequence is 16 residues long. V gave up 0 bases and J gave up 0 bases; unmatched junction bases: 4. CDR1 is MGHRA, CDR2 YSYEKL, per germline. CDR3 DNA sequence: TGCGCCAGCAGCCAAGATTGGAGGGGGCCTAACTATGGCTACACCTTC. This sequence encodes CASSQDWRGPNYGYTF.